The rows below give T cell receptor beta chains drawn from one sample of a study of T cell responses to AZD1222 COVID-19 vaccine. Generated by immunoSEQ multiplex PCR, the TCRdb table keeps only in-frame clones and is missing some. The sample carries about 130,000 clones, approximately 90% recorded once. The sample here was peripheral blood, taken on day 0 of AZD1222 vaccination. The origin of the receptors is an adult in good health. CDR3s include the opening cysteine and the closing phenylalanine or tryptophan. A D gene is named only where the DNA matches it firmly. Rows may omit the clone size; those that give it use once, few, many or a size class.

TRBD2,TRBV3-1/TRBV3-2,TRBJ2-7,once,TGTGCCAGCAGCCAGGCTAGCGGGGGGGCTTACGAGCAGTACTTC,CASSQASGGAYEQYF
-,TRBV7-2,TRBJ1-4,-,TGTGCCAGCAGCTTAGTGGGGTTCCCCCCCGGAAAACTGTTTTTT,CASSLVGFPPGKLFF
TRBD1,TRBV4-1,TRBJ1-5,-,TGCGCCAGCAGTAAACAGGGGGCTTTCGGCAATCAGCCCCAGCATTTT,CASSKQGAFGNQPQHF
-,TRBV30,TRBJ2-7,-,TGTGCCTGGAGTTTGGGGTGGGAGCAGTACTTC,CAWSLGWEQYF
-,TRBV6-5,TRBJ2-3,-,TGTGCCAGCAGTTACACGGTTTCAGATACGCAGTATTTT,CASSYTVSDTQYF
-,TRBV9,TRBJ2-1,-,TGTGCCAGCAGCTCCGGATCTGGGCCCTACAATGAGCAGTTCTTC,CASSSGSGPYNEQFF
-,TRBV27,TRBJ1-3,-,TGTGCCAGCAGTTCCAGATTAGACTCTGGAAACACCATATATTTT,CASSSRLDSGNTIYF
-,TRBV5-1,TRBJ1-2,once,TGCGCCAGCAGTTTACAGGGCGATGGCTACACCTTC,CASSLQGDGYTF
-,TRBV4-1,TRBJ2-5,-,TGCGCCAGCAGCCAGGGTCGCTTTCAAGAGACCCAGTACTTC,CASSQGRFQETQYF
TRBD1,TRBV4-3,TRBJ1-5,-,TGCGCCAGCAGCCAAGAAGCAGGACAGGGTGGTCAGCCCCAGCATTTT,CASSQEAGQGGQPQHF
-,TRBV4-1,TRBJ2-7,-,TGCGCCAGCAGCCAAGACCCGGGACTCACCTCCTACGAGCAGTACTTC,CASSQDPGLTSYEQYF
TRBD1,TRBV28,TRBJ1-2,-,TGTGCCAGCAGCTTATCAGACAGGGGATATGGCTACACCTTC,CASSLSDRGYGYTF
TRBD1,TRBV28,TRBJ1-6,-,TGTGCCACTCGGGGACAGGGTTTGAGAGGATGGAATTCACCCCTCCACTTT,CATRGQGLRGWNSPLHF
-,TRBV9,TRBJ2-1,-,TGTGCCAGCAGCGCGAGGGGGGGAACTTCCTACAATGAGCAGTTCTTC,CASSARGGTSYNEQFF
TRBD1,TRBV19,TRBJ1-2,-,TGTGCCGGTCTTCCCGAAGGGGACAGAGATCCCCCTGGCCGCACCTTC,CAGLPEGDRDPPGRTF
-,TRBV6-5,TRBJ1-3,-,TGTGCCAGCAGTTCTCTTGAAGGGGACCGTGCAAACACCATATATTTT,CASSSLEGDRANTIYF
-,TRBV4-3,TRBJ1-3,once,TGCGCCAGCAGCCAAGATACGGGAAACTCTGGAAACACCATATATTTT,CASSQDTGNSGNTIYF
-,TRBV6-1,TRBJ1-2,-,TGTGCCAGCAGTGAGACCTCCTCCAGGGATATCAACTATGGCTACACCTTC,CASSETSSRDINYGYTF
TRBD1,TRBV19,TRBJ2-7,-,TGTGCCAGTAGTATCGGACAGGGGGCGAACTACGAGCAGTACTTC,CASSIGQGANYEQYF
-,TRBV28,TRBJ2-1,-,TGTGCCAGCAGTGGCCGGGACAATGAGCAGTTCTTC,CASSGRDNEQFF
-,TRBV5-6,TRBJ2-7,-,TGTGCCAGCAGTTTGCAGGGTCCCCTCTCCTACGAGCAGTACTTC,CASSLQGPLSYEQYF
-,TRBV24-1,TRBJ1-4,-,TGTGCCACCAGTGACAGTGCCGGGACCTATGGGGGTGAAAAACTGTTTTTT,CATSDSAGTYGGEKLFF
TRBD1,TRBV6-5,TRBJ1-5,-,TGTGCCAGCCAGAGGGGGCTTGACAATCAGCCCCAGCATTTT,CASQRGLDNQPQHF
-,TRBV6-5,TRBJ1-5,few,TGTGCCAGCAGACCTCAGGGATTTGATCAGCCCCAGCATTTT,CASRPQGFDQPQHF
-,TRBV27,TRBJ2-6,-,TGTGCCAGCAGTTCCTGGCTCTCTGGGGCCAACGTCCTGACTTTC,CASSSWLSGANVLTF
-,TRBV9,TRBJ2-5,-,TGTGCCAGCAGCGTAGCCTTAGGTCCTGAAGAGACCCAGTACTTC,CASSVALGPEETQYF
TRBD1,TRBV30,TRBJ1-2,once,TGTGCCTGGTCGTTTCAGGGGGGATTGGGCTACACCTTC,CAWSFQGGLGYTF
-,TRBV27,TRBJ2-3,-,TGTGCCAGCAGTTTAGCCTCTTTGGGGGAGGATACGCAGTATTTT,CASSLASLGEDTQYF
-,TRBV29-1,TRBJ1-2,-,TGCAGCGTTGGGGGCGGATGGGGGTACACCTTC,CSVGGGWGYTF
TRBD2,TRBV7-2,TRBJ2-3,-,TGTGCCAGCAGCTTAGCAACTAGCGGGGTTTCAAATACGCAGTATTTT,CASSLATSGVSNTQYF
-,TRBV3-1/TRBV3-2,TRBJ2-3,-,TGTGCCAGCAGCCAAGCACCCACCTTATCAAGCACAGATACGCAGTATTTT,CASSQAPTLSSTDTQYF
-,TRBV5-1,TRBJ2-7,-,TGCGCCAGCAGCTTGGTTTCAGGGGCTAGTAAGAGCTCCTACGAGCAGTACTTC,CASSLVSGASKSSYEQYF
-,TRBV28,TRBJ1-6,-,TGTGCCAGCATAAAAAGGAGCTCCTATAATTCACCCCTCCACTTT,CASIKRSSYNSPLHF
-,TRBV5-1,TRBJ1-2,-,TGCGCCAGCAGCCTAGGGGTCGCCTATGGCTACACCTTC,CASSLGVAYGYTF
-,TRBV5-8,TRBJ2-1,-,TGTGCCAGCAGCTCGGGGAATGAGCAGTTCTTC,CASSSGNEQFF
-,TRBV19,TRBJ2-3,-,TGTGCCAGTAGTAGGGCGACAGCATCCTTCACAGATACGCAGTATTTT,CASSRATASFTDTQYF
-,TRBV9,TRBJ1-2,few,TGTGCCAGCAGCGTAGGAGTGGGGTATGGCTACACCTTC,CASSVGVGYGYTF
-,TRBV9,TRBJ1-2,-,TGTGCCAGCAGCGTAGGAGACTATGGCTACACCTTC,CASSVGDYGYTF
-,TRBV9,TRBJ2-5,-,TGTGCCAGCAGCCCGGACAGCCAAGAGACCCAGTACTTC,CASSPDSQETQYF
TRBD1,TRBV27,TRBJ2-7,once,TGTGCCAGCACTAGACAGGGAAGTAACGACGAGCAGTACTTC,CASTRQGSNDEQYF
-,TRBV28,TRBJ1-2,-,TGTGCCAGCAGCTCACCCCTGATGGTGGCTGGGTATGGCTACACCTTC,CASSSPLMVAGYGYTF
-,TRBV5-1,TRBJ2-3,-,TGCGCCAGCAGCCCTTCACTTCCTAGCACAGATACGCAGTATTTT,CASSPSLPSTDTQYF
-,TRBV7-2,TRBJ1-4,-,TGTGCCAGCAGCTTAGCGCAGGGGCTGTCTAATGAAAAACTGTTTTTT,CASSLAQGLSNEKLFF
TRBD2,TRBV5-1,TRBJ2-6,-,TGCGCCAGCAGCTCATCAGGGACTACTGGGGCCAACGTCCTGACTTTC,CASSSSGTTGANVLTF
-,TRBV5-1,TRBJ2-5,-,TGCGCCAGCAGCCTCTCACCAGGTGGTGAGACCCAGTACTTC,CASSLSPGGETQYF
-,TRBV18,TRBJ2-3,-,TGTGCCAGCTCACCGGTAGCAGATACGCAGTATTTT,CASSPVADTQYF
-,TRBV2,TRBJ1-2,-,TGTGCCAGCAGTGAAGTAAAATTCGTGGGTGGCTACACCTTC,CASSEVKFVGGYTF
-,TRBV7-8,TRBJ1-4,-,TGTGCCAGCAGCGTAAGGGGGGATGAAAAACTGTTTTTT,CASSVRGDEKLFF
TRBD2,TRBV10-3,TRBJ2-3,-,TGTGCCATCAGTGACCAGGGACTAGCGGGGGGCACAGATACGCAGTATTTT,CAISDQGLAGGTDTQYF
TRBD1,TRBV19,TRBJ2-2,-,TGTGCCAGTACTACAGGGGCGTCGTCCGGGGAGCTGTTTTTT,CASTTGASSGELFF
TRBD1,TRBV7-9,TRBJ1-3,once,TGTGCCAGCAGCTTAAACCCCGACAGGGGCTTCTCTGGAAACACCATATATTTT,CASSLNPDRGFSGNTIYF
TRBD1,TRBV19,TRBJ1-1,-,TGTGCCAGTACCCAACAGGGGTCGAACACTGAAGCTTTCTTT,CASTQQGSNTEAFF